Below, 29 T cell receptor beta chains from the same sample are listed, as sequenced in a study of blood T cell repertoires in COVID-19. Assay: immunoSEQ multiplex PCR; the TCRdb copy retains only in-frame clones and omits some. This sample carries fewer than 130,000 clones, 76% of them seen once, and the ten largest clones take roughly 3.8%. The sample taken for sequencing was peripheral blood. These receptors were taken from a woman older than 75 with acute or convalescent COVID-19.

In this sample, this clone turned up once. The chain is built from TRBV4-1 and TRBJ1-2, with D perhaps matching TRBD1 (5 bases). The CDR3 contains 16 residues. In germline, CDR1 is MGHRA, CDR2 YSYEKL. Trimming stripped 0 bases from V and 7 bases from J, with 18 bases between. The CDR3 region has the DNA TGCGCCAGCAGCCAAGATTCAGGGATTGGCAGAATTGGCTACACCTTC. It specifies CASSQDSGIGRIGYTF.

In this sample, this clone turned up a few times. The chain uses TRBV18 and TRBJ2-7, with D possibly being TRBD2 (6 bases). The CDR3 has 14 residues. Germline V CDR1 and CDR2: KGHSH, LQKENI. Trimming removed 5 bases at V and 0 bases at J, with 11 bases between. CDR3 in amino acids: CASSTGTPSYEQYF. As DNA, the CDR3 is TGTGCCAGCTCAACCGGGACTCCCTCCTACGAGCAGTACTTC. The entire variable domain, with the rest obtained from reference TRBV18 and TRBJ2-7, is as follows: NAGVMQNPRHLVRRRGQEARLRCSPMKGHSHVYWYRQLPEEGLKFMVYLQKENIIDESGMPKERFSAEFPKEGPSILRIQQVVRGDSAAYFCASSTGTPSYEQYFGPGTRLTVT.

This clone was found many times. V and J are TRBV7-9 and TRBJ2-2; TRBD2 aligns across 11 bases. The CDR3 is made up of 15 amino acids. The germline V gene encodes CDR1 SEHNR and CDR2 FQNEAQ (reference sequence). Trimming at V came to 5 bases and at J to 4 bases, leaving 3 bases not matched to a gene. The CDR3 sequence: CASSLGTSGTGELFF. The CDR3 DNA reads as TGTGCCAGCAGCCTAGGGACTAGCGGCACCGGGGAGCTGTTTTTT.

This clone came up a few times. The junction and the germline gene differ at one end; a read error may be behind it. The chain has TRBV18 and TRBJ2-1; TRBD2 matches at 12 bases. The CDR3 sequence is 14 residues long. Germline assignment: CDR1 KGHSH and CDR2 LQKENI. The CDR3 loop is CASSPPSGRDFMVF. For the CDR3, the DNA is TGTGCCAGCTCACCGCCTAGCGGGAGGGACTTTATGGTCTTC.

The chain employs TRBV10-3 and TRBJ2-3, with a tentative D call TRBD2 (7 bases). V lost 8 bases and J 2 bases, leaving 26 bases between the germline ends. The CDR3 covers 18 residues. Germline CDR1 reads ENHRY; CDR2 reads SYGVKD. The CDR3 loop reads CAILNPGGGGRITDTQYF. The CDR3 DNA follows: TGTGCCATCCTTAACCCCGGAGGGGGGGGAAGGATCACAGATACGCAGTATTTT.

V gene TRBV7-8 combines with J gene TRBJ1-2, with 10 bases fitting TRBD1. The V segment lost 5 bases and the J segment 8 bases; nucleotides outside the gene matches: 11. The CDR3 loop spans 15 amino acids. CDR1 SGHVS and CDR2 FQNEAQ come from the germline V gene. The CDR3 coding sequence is TGTGCCAGCAGCCTCCGGGACAGGGGAGTCAACGGCTACACCTTC. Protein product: CASSLRDRGVNGYTF.

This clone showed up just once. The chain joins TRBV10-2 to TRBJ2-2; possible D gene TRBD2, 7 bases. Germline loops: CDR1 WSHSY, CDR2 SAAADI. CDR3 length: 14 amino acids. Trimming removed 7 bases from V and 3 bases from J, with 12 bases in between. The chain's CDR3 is CASIGGPDTGELFF. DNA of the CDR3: TGCGCCAGCATCGGGGGGCCAGACACCGGGGAGCTGTTTTTT.

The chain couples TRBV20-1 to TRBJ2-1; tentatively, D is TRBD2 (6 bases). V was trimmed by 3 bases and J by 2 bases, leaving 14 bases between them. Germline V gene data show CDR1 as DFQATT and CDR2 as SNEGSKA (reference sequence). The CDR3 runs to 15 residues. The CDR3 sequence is CSASSFGGAYNEQFF. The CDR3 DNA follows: TGCAGTGCTAGTAGTTTCGGGGGAGCCTACAATGAGCAGTTCTTC.

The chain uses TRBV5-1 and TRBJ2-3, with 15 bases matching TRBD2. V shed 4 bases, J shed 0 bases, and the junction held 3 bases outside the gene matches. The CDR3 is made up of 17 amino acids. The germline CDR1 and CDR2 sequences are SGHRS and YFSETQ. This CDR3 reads CASSPGLAGGSTDTQYF. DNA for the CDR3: TGCGCCAGCAGCCCCGGACTAGCGGGGGGGAGCACAGATACGCAGTATTTT.

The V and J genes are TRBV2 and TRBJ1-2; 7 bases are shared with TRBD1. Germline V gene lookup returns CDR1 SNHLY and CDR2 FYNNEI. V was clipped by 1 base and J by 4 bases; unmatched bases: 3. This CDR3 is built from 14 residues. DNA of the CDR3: TGTGCCAGCAGTGAAGGGTGGACAGGCTATGGCTACACCTTC. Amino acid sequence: CASSEGWTGYGYTF. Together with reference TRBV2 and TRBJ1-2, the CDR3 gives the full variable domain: EPEVTQTPSHQVTQMGQEVILRCVPISNHLYFYWYRQILGQKVEFLVSFYNNEISEKSEIFDDQFSVERPDGSNFTLKIRSTKLEDSAMYFCASSEGWTGYGYTFGSGTRLTVV.

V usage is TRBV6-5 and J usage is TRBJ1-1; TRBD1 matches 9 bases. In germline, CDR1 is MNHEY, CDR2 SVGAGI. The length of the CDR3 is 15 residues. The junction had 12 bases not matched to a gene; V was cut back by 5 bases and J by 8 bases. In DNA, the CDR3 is TGTGCCAGCAGTAAAACGGGACAGGGTCTCACCGAAGCTTTCTTT. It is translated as CASSKTGQGLTEAFF.

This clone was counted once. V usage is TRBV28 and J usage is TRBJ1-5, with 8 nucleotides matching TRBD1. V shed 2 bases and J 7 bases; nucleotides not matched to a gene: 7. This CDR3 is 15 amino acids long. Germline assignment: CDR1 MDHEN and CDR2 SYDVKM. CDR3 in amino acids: CASSLPGTGGQPQHF. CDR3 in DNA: TGTGCCAGCAGTTTACCCGGGACAGGTGGCCAGCCCCAGCATTTT.

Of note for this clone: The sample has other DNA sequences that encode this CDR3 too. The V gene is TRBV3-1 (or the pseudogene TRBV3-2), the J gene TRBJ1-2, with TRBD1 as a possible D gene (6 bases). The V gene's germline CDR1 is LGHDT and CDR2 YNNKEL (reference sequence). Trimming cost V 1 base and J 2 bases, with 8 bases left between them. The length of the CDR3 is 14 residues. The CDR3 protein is CASSQGGGNYGYTF. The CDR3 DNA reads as TGTGCCAGCAGCCAAGGGGGGGGCAACTATGGCTACACCTTC.

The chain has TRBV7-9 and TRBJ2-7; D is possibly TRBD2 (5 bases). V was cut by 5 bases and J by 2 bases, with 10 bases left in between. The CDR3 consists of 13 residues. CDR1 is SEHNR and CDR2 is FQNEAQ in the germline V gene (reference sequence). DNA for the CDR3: TGTGCCAGCAGCCCCCGCGGGCCCTACGAGCAGTACTTC. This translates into CASSPRGPYEQYF.

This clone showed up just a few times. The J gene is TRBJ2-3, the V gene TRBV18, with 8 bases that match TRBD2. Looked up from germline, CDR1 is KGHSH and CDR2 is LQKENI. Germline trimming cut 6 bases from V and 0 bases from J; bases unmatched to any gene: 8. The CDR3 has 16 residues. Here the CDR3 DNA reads TGTGCCAGCTCCCCCTTTGCGGGGGGTAGCACAGATACGCAGTATTTT. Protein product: CASSPFAGGSTDTQYF.

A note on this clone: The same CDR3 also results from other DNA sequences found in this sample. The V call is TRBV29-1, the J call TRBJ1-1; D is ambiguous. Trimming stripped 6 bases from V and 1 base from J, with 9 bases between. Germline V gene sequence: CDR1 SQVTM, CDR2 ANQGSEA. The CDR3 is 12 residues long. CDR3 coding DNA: TGCAGCGTCGAACCAGGGAACACTGAAGCTTTCTTT. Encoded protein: CSVEPGNTEAFF.

The CDR3 here is CASRSGPGASYEQYF. The CDR3 nucleotides read TGTGCCAGCAGATCCGGGCCTGGGGCCTCCTACGAGCAGTACTTC. The genes are TRBV6-5 and TRBJ2-7; perhaps TRBD1 as D (5 bases). CDR1 and CDR2 from the germline V gene are MNHEY and SVGAGI. Trimming stripped 6 bases from V and 0 bases from J, with 15 bases between. This CDR3 region has 15 residues.

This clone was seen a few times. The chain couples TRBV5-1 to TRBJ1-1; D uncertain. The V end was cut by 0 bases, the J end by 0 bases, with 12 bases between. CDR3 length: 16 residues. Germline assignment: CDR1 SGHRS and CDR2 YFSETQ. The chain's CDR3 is CASSLGAPIMNTEAFF. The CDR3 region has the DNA TGCGCCAGCAGCTTGGGGGCTCCGATCATGAACACTGAAGCTTTCTTT. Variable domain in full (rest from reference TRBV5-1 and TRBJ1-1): KAGVTQTPRYLIKTRGQQVTLSCSPISGHRSVSWYQQTPGQGLQFLFEYFSETQRNKGNFPGRFSGRQFSNSRSEMNVSTLELGDSALYLCASSLGAPIMNTEAFFGQGTRLTVV.

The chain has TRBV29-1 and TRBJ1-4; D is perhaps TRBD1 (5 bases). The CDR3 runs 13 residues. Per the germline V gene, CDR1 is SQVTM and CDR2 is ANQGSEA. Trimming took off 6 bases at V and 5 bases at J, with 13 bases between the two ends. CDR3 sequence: CSVAGTTNEKLFF. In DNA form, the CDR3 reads TGCAGCGTGGCGGGGACTACGAATGAAAAACTGTTTTTT.

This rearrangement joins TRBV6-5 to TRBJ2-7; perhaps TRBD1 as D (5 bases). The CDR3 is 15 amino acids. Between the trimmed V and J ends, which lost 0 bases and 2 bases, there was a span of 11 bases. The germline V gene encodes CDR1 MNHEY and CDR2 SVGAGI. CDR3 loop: CASSYSVQGAYEQYF. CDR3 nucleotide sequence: TGTGCCAGCAGTTACTCGGTGCAGGGCGCCTACGAGCAGTACTTC.

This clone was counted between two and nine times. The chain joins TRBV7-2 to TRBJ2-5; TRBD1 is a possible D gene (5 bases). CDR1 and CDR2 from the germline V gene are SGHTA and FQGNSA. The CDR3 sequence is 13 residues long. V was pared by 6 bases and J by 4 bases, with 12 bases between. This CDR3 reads CASSPRVLETQYF. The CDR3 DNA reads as TGTGCCAGCAGTCCCAGGGTGTTAGAGACCCAGTACTTC.

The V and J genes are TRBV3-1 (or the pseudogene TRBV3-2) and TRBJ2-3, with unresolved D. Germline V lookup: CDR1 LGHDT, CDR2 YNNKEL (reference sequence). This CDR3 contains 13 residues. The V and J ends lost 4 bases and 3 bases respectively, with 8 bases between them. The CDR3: CASSRDFTDTQYF. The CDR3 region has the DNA TGTGCCAGCAGCCGAGACTTTACAGATACGCAGTATTTT.

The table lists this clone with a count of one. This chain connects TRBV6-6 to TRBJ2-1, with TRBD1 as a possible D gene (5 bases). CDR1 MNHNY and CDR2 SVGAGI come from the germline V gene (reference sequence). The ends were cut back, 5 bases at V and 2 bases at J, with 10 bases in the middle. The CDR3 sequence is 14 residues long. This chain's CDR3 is CASSRTDTYNEQFF. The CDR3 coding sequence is TGTGCCAGCAGTCGGACGGACACCTACAATGAGCAGTTCTTC.

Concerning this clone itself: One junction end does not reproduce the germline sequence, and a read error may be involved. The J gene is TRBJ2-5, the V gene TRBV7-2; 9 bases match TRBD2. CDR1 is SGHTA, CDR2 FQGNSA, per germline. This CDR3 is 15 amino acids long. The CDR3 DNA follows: TGTGCCAGCAGTTTAGCGGGAGAGGGTCAAGAGACCCAGTACTTC. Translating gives CASSLAGEGQETQYF.

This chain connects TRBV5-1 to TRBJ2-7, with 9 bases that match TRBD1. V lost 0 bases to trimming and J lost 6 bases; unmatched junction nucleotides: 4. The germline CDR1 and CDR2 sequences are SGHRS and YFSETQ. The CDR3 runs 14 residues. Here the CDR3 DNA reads TGCGCCAGCAGCTTGGCTACGGGACAGGGCGAGCAGTACTTC. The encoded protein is CASSLATGQGEQYF.

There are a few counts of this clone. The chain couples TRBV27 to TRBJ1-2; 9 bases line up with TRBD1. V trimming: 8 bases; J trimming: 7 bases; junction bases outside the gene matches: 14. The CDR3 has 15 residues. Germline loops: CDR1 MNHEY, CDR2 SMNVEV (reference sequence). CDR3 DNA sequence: TGTGCCAGCCGTCGCCCGGCACAGGGGGCGGGTGGCTACACCTTC. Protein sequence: CASRRPAQGAGGYTF.

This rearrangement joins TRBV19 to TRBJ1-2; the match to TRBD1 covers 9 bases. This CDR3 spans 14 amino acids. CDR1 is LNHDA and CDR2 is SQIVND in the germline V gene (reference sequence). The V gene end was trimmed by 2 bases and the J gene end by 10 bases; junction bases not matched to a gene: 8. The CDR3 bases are TGTGCCAGTAGTATAATTGGGGACAGGGTTGCCTACACCTTC. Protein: CASSIIGDRVAYTF.

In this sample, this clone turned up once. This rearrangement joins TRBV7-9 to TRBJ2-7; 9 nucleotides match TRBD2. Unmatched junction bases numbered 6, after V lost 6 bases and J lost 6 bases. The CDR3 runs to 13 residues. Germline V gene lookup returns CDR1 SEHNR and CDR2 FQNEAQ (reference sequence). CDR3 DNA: TGTGCCAGCAGTTTTAGCGGGGGTTCCGAGCAGTACTTC. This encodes CASSFSGGSEQYF.

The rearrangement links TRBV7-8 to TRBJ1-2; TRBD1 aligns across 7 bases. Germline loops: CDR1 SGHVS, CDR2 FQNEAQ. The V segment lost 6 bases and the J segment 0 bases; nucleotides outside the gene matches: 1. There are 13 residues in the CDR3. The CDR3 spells CASRQGTNYGYTF. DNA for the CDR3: TGTGCCAGCAGACAGGGGACTAACTATGGCTACACCTTC.